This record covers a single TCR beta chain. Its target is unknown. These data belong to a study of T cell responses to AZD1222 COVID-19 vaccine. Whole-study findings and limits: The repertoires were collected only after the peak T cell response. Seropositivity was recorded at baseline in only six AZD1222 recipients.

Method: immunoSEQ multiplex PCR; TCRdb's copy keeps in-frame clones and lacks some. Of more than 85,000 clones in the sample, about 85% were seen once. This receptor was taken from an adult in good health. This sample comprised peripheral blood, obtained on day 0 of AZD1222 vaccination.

CDR3 bases: TGTGCCAGCAGTTTCAGGCGGCTAGTGGCCGAGCAGTACTTC. It yields the protein CASSFRRLVAEQYF. V gene TRBV28 combines with J gene TRBJ2-7, with D hard to call. CDR3 size: 14 residues. Germline assignment: CDR1 MDHEN and CDR2 SYDVKM. The V gene lost 3 bases and the J gene lost 6 bases, with 15 bases spanning the gap.